The sample holds one count of the clone carrying this T cell receptor (beta chain). The data originate from a study of blood T cell repertoires in COVID-19. Study overall: Spain, Italy and the United States supplied samples that represented acute and convalescent COVID-19. From T cells, B-cell-depleted T cells, or PBMCs came the material, which was cDNA or gDNA.

The CDR3 extends over 14 amino acids. Deletions cut 4 bases from V and 1 base from J, with 11 bases between. CDR1 and CDR2 from the germline V gene are LGHDT and YNNKEL (reference sequence). TCRdb's table, derived via immunoSEQ multiplex PCR, lists solely in-frame clones and lacks some. The repertoire holds 390,000 or so clones, with about 86% as singletons. Cohort placement rested on clinical history that participants reported themselves. All recovered Cohort 3 donors got two negative PCRs, got clearance, or saw symptom resolution. The rearrangement links TRBV3-1 (or the pseudogene TRBV3-2) to TRBJ2-7; possibly TRBD1 for D (5 bases). The specimen sequenced was PBMCs or T cells enriched from blood (not recorded which). This sequence was found in a woman in her forties or fifties who had recovered from COVID-19. CDR3 coding DNA: TGTGCCAGCAGCCGAAACAGGTATTCCTACGAGCAGTACTTC. This codes for CASSRNRYSYEQYF.